The 10 T cell receptor beta chains in this list originate from one sample, sequenced in a study of cytomegalovirus exposure and HLA in healthy donors. PCR primers comprised 60 Vbeta and 13 Jbeta primers. Assay: immunoSEQ multiplex PCR; the TCRdb copy retains only in-frame clones and omits some. The sample consists of about 160,000 clones, about 83% of them appearing once. Sequenced input: PBMCs. The receptor set was obtained from a woman in her twenties or thirties in good health and CMV-seronegative.

V and J are TRBV4-1 and TRBJ2-2, with D hard to call. CDR1 and CDR2 (germline): MGHRA, YSYEKL. V was pared by 8 bases and J by 8 bases, with 6 bases between. This CDR3 region has 10 residues. DNA for the CDR3: TGCGCCAGCGTTCGGGGGGAGCTGTTTTTT. Its translation: CASVRGELFF.

The chain recombines TRBV19 with TRBJ2-1; D not certain. The V end was cut by 1 base, the J end by 8 bases, with 9 bases between. This CDR3 region has 13 residues. Germline V gene data show CDR1 as LNHDA and CDR2 as SQIVND (reference sequence). In DNA, the CDR3 is TGTGCCAGTAGTATAGCTCTCCCCCATGAGCAGTTCTTC. It is translated as CASSIALPHEQFF.

This clone was recorded only once. CDR3: CASSLNTGGHEQYF. The DNA of the CDR3 is TGTGCCAGCAGTTTAAATACAGGGGGCCACGAGCAGTACTTC. The chain is built from TRBV27 and TRBJ2-5, with 9 bases lining up with TRBD1. The J call may be mistaken, given a closer DNA end match to TRBJ2-7. The germline V gene has CDR1 MNHEY and CDR2 SMNVEV (reference sequence). The CDR3 is 14 residues long.

This chain uses TRBV5-5 with TRBJ1-1, with 9 bases identical to TRBD1. The CDR3 has 15 amino acids. Germline assignment: CDR1 SGHKS and CDR2 YYEKEE (reference sequence). The junction had 7 bases not matched to a gene; V was cut back by 3 bases and J by 4 bases. The DNA for the CDR3 is TGTGCCAGCAGCTGGGGGACAGGGCCGAGCACTGAAGCTTTCTTT. Encoded protein: CASSWGTGPSTEAFF.

This chain connects TRBV2 to TRBJ1-1, with a possible D match to TRBD1 (5 bases). The V and J ends lost 5 bases and 8 bases respectively, with 12 bases between them. The V gene's germline CDR1 is SNHLY and CDR2 FYNNEI. The CDR3 loop spans 12 amino acids. The CDR3 region is CASSFPTVEAFF. The DNA for the CDR3 is TGTGCCAGCAGTTTTCCGACAGTGGAAGCTTTCTTT.

The genes are TRBV14 and TRBJ2-6; 7 nucleotides line up with TRBD2. V gave up 6 bases and J gave up 0 bases; unmatched junction bases: 17. The length of the CDR3 is 20 residues. The germline V gene has CDR1 SGHDN and CDR2 FVKESK. The CDR3 spells CASSYAYPGLSSSGANVLTF. The CDR3, as DNA: TGTGCCAGCAGTTACGCCTACCCGGGACTATCCAGCTCTGGGGCCAACGTCCTGACTTTC.

J is TRBJ1-6 and V is TRBV5-1; a possible D gene is TRBD1 (5 bases). The germline gives CDR1 SGHRS, CDR2 YFSETQ. The CDR3 has 14 residues. The V and J ends lost 4 bases and 7 bases respectively, with 12 bases between them. The CDR3 protein is CASSPGQWNSPLHF. In DNA, the CDR3 is TGCGCCAGCAGCCCAGGACAATGGAATTCACCCCTCCACTTT.

The chain is built from TRBV11-2 and TRBJ2-7; 7 bases agree with TRBD1. The CDR3 is 14 amino acids. The germline gives CDR1 SGHAT, CDR2 FQNNGV. Trimming removed 3 bases from V and 1 base from J; junction bases left unmatched: 3. This CDR3 reads CASSFPGQSYEQYF. The CDR3 nucleotides are TGTGCCAGCAGCTTCCCGGGACAGTCCTACGAGCAGTACTTC.

This sequence joins TRBV29-1 and TRBJ1-3; TRBD1 might be the D (6 bases). The CDR3 runs to 16 residues. Deletions cut 0 bases from V and 0 bases from J, with 12 bases between. Germline lookup yields CDR1 SQVTM and CDR2 ANQGSEA. The CDR3 nucleotides are TGCAGCGTTGAAGATTGGGGGCGGAACTCTGGAAACACCATATATTTT. Translating gives CSVEDWGRNSGNTIYF.

This clone showed up just a few times. The CDR3 DNA reads as TGTGCCAGCAGCCCTTTAACAGGGGATGAAGCTTTCTTT. It is translated as CASSPLTGDEAFF. V usage is TRBV5-5 and J usage is TRBJ1-1; 7 bases are shared with TRBD1. Germline V lookup: CDR1 SGHKS, CDR2 YYEKEE (reference sequence). This CDR3 is built from 13 residues. The V gene end was trimmed by 4 bases and the J gene end by 7 bases; junction bases not matched to a gene: 7.